This TCR beta chain was profiled in a study of cytotoxic CD8 clonotypes in ibrutinib-treated CLL. The data were produced by immunoSEQ multiplex PCR, yet TCRdb's version contains in-frame clones alone and is incomplete. This table holds 58,000 or so clones, approximately 57% found once. This TCR came from a human donor with chronic lymphocytic leukemia. Material: PBMCs, obtained after 12 months of ibrutinib treatment.

CDR3 nucleotides: TGTGCCAGCAACTACGGGGCAGGGTCTGGGTACGAGCAGTACTTC. It translates to CASNYGAGSGYEQYF. V gene TRBV6-5 combines with J gene TRBJ2-7; D is possibly TRBD1 or TRBD2 (5 bases each). Trimming removed 7 bases at V and 4 bases at J, with 20 bases between. CDR1 and CDR2 from the germline V gene are MNHEY and SVGAGI. The length of the CDR3 is 15 residues.